These 28 T cell receptor beta chains share one sample of origin, sequenced in a study of identical twins. TCRdb re-derived calls from the 5' RACE reads in MiXCR, one entry per CDR3 protein. The table has 500,000 to 700,000 distinct CDR3 sequences, 7% to 7.5% seen once. These data were likewise used in another study, on yellow fever vaccine responses in identical twins.

Sequencing used PBMCs. The receptors stem from a woman aged 18-29 years in good health.

The chain joins TRBV2 to TRBJ2-7, with a weak D call TRBD2 (5 bases). The length of the CDR3 is 14 residues. V dropped 7 bases and J dropped 5 bases, with 18 bases sitting between them. Per germline, CDR1 SNHLY and CDR2 FYNNEI. This CDR3 is CASTRRLAVDEQYF. CDR3 nucleotides: TGTGCCAGCACCCGCCGTCTAGCCGTGGACGAGCAGTACTTC. The full variable domain, its missing parts supplied by reference TRBV2 and TRBJ2-7, is EPEVTQTPSHQVTQMGQEVILRCVPISNHLYFYWYRQILGQKVEFLVSFYNNEISEKSEIFDDQFSVERPDGSNFTLKIRSTKLEDSAMYFCASTRRLAVDEQYFGPGTRLTVT.

To note about this clonotype: Relative to the germline gene, one junction end is altered; a read error may explain this. V and J are TRBV5-1 and TRBJ2-2, with no clear D. The germline V gene encodes CDR1 SGHRS and CDR2 YFSETQ. The CDR3 totals 16 residues. The CDR3 sequence is CASSLGSLTNTGELFF. CDR3 DNA sequence: TGTGCCAGCAGCTTGGGTAGTCTCACGAACACCGGGGAGCTGTTTTTT.

This clonotype came up many times. The chain has TRBV29-1 and TRBJ2-5; 11 nucleotides agree with TRBD1. V dropped 4 bases and J dropped 2; count of bases not matched to a gene: 15. In germline, CDR1 is SQVTM, CDR2 ANQGSEA. The CDR3 has 18 amino acids. In nucleotides, the CDR3 is TGCAGCGTTGTCCTATGGGGGCTCGGGACAGGGGGACAAGAGACCCAGTACTTC. It is translated as CSVVLWGLGTGGQETQYF.

This clonotype appeared a few times. The chain carries TRBV12-3 or TRBV12-4 and TRBJ2-7; D remains ambiguous. Trimming removed 6 bases from V and 7 bases from J, with 10 bases in between. This CDR3 is built from 11 residues. DNA for the CDR3: TGTGCCAGCAGGTTTGGACCTGAGCAGTACTTC. This sequence encodes CASRFGPEQYF.

This clonotype has just a few counts. V and J are TRBV7-8 and TRBJ2-1; D call uncertain. V lost 4 bases to trimming and J lost 0 bases, with 10 bases between them. The CDR3 totals 15 residues. Germline CDR1 reads SGHVS; CDR2 reads FQNEAQ. The CDR3 reads CASSSGSVSYNEQFF. In DNA form, the CDR3 reads TGTGCCAGCAGCTCGGGTAGTGTCTCCTACAATGAGCAGTTCTTC.

This clonotype was observed a handful of times. This chain joins TRBV21-1 and TRBJ2-7; TRBD1 reflects the table's D call only, with no check against the DNA. TRBV21-1 is labeled a pseudogene. The CDR3 totals 14 residues. CDR3: CASSKGPHEGEQYV. The CDR3 bases are TGTGCCAGCAGCAAGGGACCCCACGAGGGCGAGCAGTACGTC.

The CDR3 nucleotides read TGTGCCACCAGTGACCCTCAGGGTCCCCGGGAAAAACTGTTTTTT. It specifies CATSDPQGPREKLFF. This chain connects TRBV24-1 to TRBJ1-4; D is perhaps TRBD1 (5 bases). Trimming pared 4 bases from V and 8 bases from J, leaving 16 bases between. Germline V gives CDR1 KGHDR, CDR2 SFDVKD. The CDR3 is made up of 15 amino acids.

The chain employs TRBV4-1 and TRBJ2-1; either TRBD1 or TRBD2 may supply D (5 bases each). The germline gives CDR1 MGHRA, CDR2 YSYEKL. CDR3 length: 14 amino acids. The ends were cut back, 4 bases at V and 7 bases at J, with 14 bases in the middle. The DNA for the CDR3 is TGCGCCAGCAGCCCTGGGGCCGGGAAGAATGAGCAGTTCTTC. It specifies CASSPGAGKNEQFF.

The sample holds a few counts of this clonotype. The chain is built from TRBV3-1 and TRBJ2-1; no definite D call. CDR1 is LGHDT and CDR2 is YNNKEL in the germline V gene (reference sequence). The length of the CDR3 is 15 residues. Trimming cost V 2 bases and J 6 bases, with 14 bases left between them. The DNA for the CDR3 is TGTGCCAGCAGCCAATGGGGTCTGGATTTCAATGAGCAGTTCTTC. Translation gives CASSQWGLDFNEQFF.

This clonotype was observed at least ten times. The chain employs TRBV12-3 or TRBV12-4 and TRBJ2-1, with unresolved D. CDR3 length: 14 amino acids. Trimming pared 4 bases from V and 0 bases from J, leaving 7 bases between. This chain's CDR3 is CASSSPISYNEQFF. The CDR3 coding sequence is TGTGCCAGCAGTTCCCCCATCTCCTACAATGAGCAGTTCTTC.

This clonotype was counted between two and nine times. This chain connects TRBV27 to TRBJ1-3, with D hard to call. Germline V CDR1 and CDR2: MNHEY, SMNVEV (reference sequence). The V end lost 7 bases, the J end lost 2 bases, and 9 bases lay between the germline ends. CDR3 length equals 13 residues. Written as DNA, the CDR3 is TGTGCCAGCACACGAGGTCCTGGAAACACCATATATTTT. It codes for CASTRGPGNTIYF.

The chain carries TRBV7-2 and TRBJ1-5, with D possibly being TRBD1 (5 bases). Germline values: CDR1 SGHTA, CDR2 FQGNSA. V lost 0 bases and J lost 2, with 8 bases in between. The CDR3 loop spans 15 amino acids. The CDR3 loop is CASSLARGGNQPQHF. DNA of the CDR3: TGTGCCAGCAGCTTAGCTCGAGGGGGCAATCAGCCCCAGCATTTT.

This clonotype was detected a few times. V and J are TRBV20-1 and TRBJ2-5; D uncertain. V was pared by 2 bases and J by 3 bases, with 10 bases between. The CDR3 sequence is 13 residues long. The germline V gene has CDR1 DFQATT and CDR2 SNEGSKA (reference sequence). The CDR3 is CSARHHAKETQYF. CDR3 sequence (DNA): TGCAGTGCTAGACACCACGCTAAAGAGACCCAGTACTTC.

This clonotype was detected a few times. V and J are TRBV12-3 or TRBV12-4 and TRBJ1-1; TRBD1 matches at 7 bases. Losses at the gene ends were 5 bases for V and 0 bases for J; bases not matched to a gene: 9. This CDR3 has 16 amino acids. The CDR3 coding sequence is TGTGCCAGCAGTCCATCGGACAGGCCGCTGAACACTGAAGCTTTCTTT. Its translation: CASSPSDRPLNTEAFF.

This clonotype was observed a few times. The chain carries TRBV5-1 and TRBJ2-3; D possibly corresponds to TRBD1 (6 bases). Trimming removed 1 base from V and 4 bases from J, with 16 bases in between. This CDR3 is built from 16 residues. Germline CDR1 reads SGHRS; CDR2 reads YFSETQ. The CDR3 sequence is CASSLLRDTTADTQYF. CDR3 nucleotide sequence: TGCGCCAGCAGCTTGCTCCGGGACACAACCGCAGATACGCAGTATTTT.

The chain is built from TRBV4-1 and TRBJ2-1; 9 nucleotides line up with TRBD2. Germline V gives CDR1 MGHRA, CDR2 YSYEKL. This CDR3 has 19 residues. J was trimmed by 8 bases and V by 1 base; bases with no gene match: 18. Written as DNA, the CDR3 is TGCGCCAGCAGCCAAGGATCCCTACCGGGACTAGCATCTAGAGATGAGCAGTTCTTC. Its translation: CASSQGSLPGLASRDEQFF.

This clonotype has at least ten counts. The rearrangement links TRBV11-2 to TRBJ2-1; TRBD1 might be the D (6 bases). The V end lost 4 bases, the J end lost 8 bases, and 12 bases lay between the germline ends. The germline CDR1 and CDR2 sequences are SGHAT and FQNNGV. CDR3 length: 13 residues. The CDR3 region has the DNA TGTGCCAGCAGCTCCCCCCAGGGGTATGAGCAGTTCTTC. This gives the protein CASSSPQGYEQFF.

This clonotype was detected many times. The junction departs from germline at one end; a sequencing error may be responsible. The CDR3 DNA follows: TGTGCCAGCAGCGCCACAGATACGCAGTATTTT. Its protein product is CASSATDTQYF. J is TRBJ2-3 and V is TRBV5-1; unclear D gene. The CDR3 runs 11 residues. CDR1 is SGHRS, CDR2 YFSETQ, per germline.

This clonotype was recorded a few times. The J gene is TRBJ2-5, the V gene TRBV29-1; 8 nucleotides match TRBD1. This CDR3 has 14 amino acids. The V segment lost 7 bases and the J segment 2 bases; nucleotides outside the gene matches: 9. Germline CDR1 reads SQVTM; CDR2 reads ANQGSEA. CDR3 sequence reads: CSGWTGRSQETQYF. CDR3 DNA: TGCAGCGGTTGGACAGGGCGGTCGCAAGAGACCCAGTACTTC.

This clonotype was observed many times. The chain is built from TRBV9 and TRBJ1-2; a weak D match, TRBD1 (6 bases). This CDR3 is built from 14 residues. Germline CDR1 SGDLS, CDR2 YYNGEE. The ends were cut back, 0 bases at V and 6 bases at J, with 12 bases in the middle. The CDR3 coding sequence is TGTGCCAGCAGCGTAGACCACAGGGAAGATGGCTACACCTTC. It codes for CASSVDHREDGYTF.

The chain combines TRBV7-3 with TRBJ2-1; D remains unclear. The CDR3 contains 15 residues. Germline CDR1 and CDR2: SGHTA and FQGTGA. V was shortened by 5 bases and J by 0 bases, with 11 bases between the two germline ends. CDR3 in DNA: TGTGCCAGCAGCGCAGCGCGGAGCTCCTACAATGAGCAGTTCTTC. Translated: CASSAARSSYNEQFF.

This clonotype has more than one count but fewer than ten. V usage is TRBV20-1 and J usage is TRBJ2-7; 13 bases agree with TRBD2. The CDR3 covers 15 residues. The germline V gene encodes CDR1 DFQATT and CDR2 SNEGSKA (reference sequence). J gave up 6 bases and V 1 base, and 6 bases lay outside the gene matches. The DNA for the CDR3 is TGCAGTGCTAGAGTGGGAACTAGCGGGAGGGTCGAGCAGTACTTC. Its translation: CSARVGTSGRVEQYF.

The chain is built from TRBV6-1 and TRBJ1-4; 9 bases are a match to TRBD1. Looked up from germline, CDR1 is MNHNS and CDR2 is SASEGT. The J segment lost 7 bases and the V segment lost 7 bases, leaving 10 bases of the junction unmatched. The CDR3 extends over 15 amino acids. The CDR3 spells CASTRTGGAGEKLFF. The CDR3 bases are TGTGCCAGCACCCGCACAGGGGGCGCGGGTGAAAAACTGTTTTTT.

The chain carries TRBV28 and TRBJ2-1; 14 positions agree with TRBD2. Trimming cost V 10 bases and J 3 bases; bases outside gene matches: 17. CDR1 is MDHEN and CDR2 is SYDVKM in the germline V gene. This CDR3 has 19 amino acids. CDR3 nucleotide sequence: TGTGCCAACTCACAGGGGGCCGGGACTAGCGGGAGATTCTACAATGAGCAGTTCTTC. Protein: CANSQGAGTSGRFYNEQFF. The whole variable domain, filled in from reference TRBV28 and TRBJ2-1, reads DVKVTQSSRYLVKRTGEKVFLECVQDMDHENMFWYRQDPGLGLRLIYFSYDVKMKEKGDIPEGYSVSREKKERFSLILESASTNQTSMYLCANSQGAGTSGRFYNEQFFGPGTRLTVL.

The V and J genes are TRBV24-1 and TRBJ2-1, with TRBD2 matching 8 bases. The CDR3 extends over 15 amino acids. The trim removed 9 bases at V and 1 base at J, leaving 7 bases unmatched. Germline V gene sequence: CDR1 KGHDR, CDR2 SFDVKD. CDR3 region: CATVAASGSYNEQFF. As DNA, the CDR3 is TGTGCCACCGTGGCGGCTAGCGGGTCCTACAATGAGCAGTTCTTC.

This clonotype was detected many times. The chain has TRBV7-2 and TRBJ2-5, with 8 bases aligning to TRBD1. In germline, CDR1 is SGHTA, CDR2 FQGNSA. J gave up 2 bases and V 5 bases, and 7 bases lay outside the gene matches. The CDR3 sequence is 15 residues long. The CDR3 DNA is TGTGCCAGCAGCCGAACCGGGACAGGACAAGAGACCCAGTACTTC. This codes for CASSRTGTGQETQYF.

The chain links TRBV10-3 to TRBJ2-7; D possibly corresponds to TRBD2 (5 bases). Trimming removed 0 bases at V and 2 bases at J, with 11 bases between. Germline lookup yields CDR1 ENHRY and CDR2 SYGVKD. The CDR3 spans 15 residues. Here the CDR3 DNA reads TGTGCCATCAGTGAGTCCCTAGCTCCCGCCTACGAGCAGTACTTC. Its translation is CAISESLAPAYEQYF.

This clonotype was observed many times. The CDR3 protein is CASSQGSSGTNEQFF. The CDR3 nucleotides read TGTGCCAGCAGCCAAGGGTCTAGCGGGACTAATGAGCAGTTCTTC. This chain joins TRBV3-1 and TRBJ2-1; 9 bases align to TRBD2. The CDR3 is made up of 15 amino acids. The ends lost 1 base at V and 7 bases at J; junction bases unmatched: 5. Germline CDR1 LGHDT, CDR2 YNNKEL (reference sequence).